The T cell receptor beta chain described here comes from a study of Graves' ophthalmopathy and Graves' hyperthyroidism. As regards this clonotype: Its antigen remains unknown.

Whole-study findings and limits: Detected in blood as well were most expanded thyroid clonotypes with frequency above 0.001.

This CDR3 contains 14 residues. The germline CDR1 and CDR2 sequences are SQVTM and ANQGSEA. J lost 6 bases, V lost 4 bases, and 3 bases had no gene match. The TCR beta CDR3 regions underwent amplification from RNA transcripts. Investigators did first-round RT-PCR with HTBI primers, then second-round multiplex PCR. TCRdb re-called the multiplex PCR reads with MiXCR, one entry per CDR3 protein. The sample comprises almost 750,000 distinct CDR3 sequences, 40% of which are singletons, and around 40% rests with the top ten. This receptor was obtained from an adult man with Graves' ophthalmopathy. The specimen sequenced was peripheral blood. The V gene is TRBV29-1, the J gene TRBJ1-6, with TRBD1 matching 10 bases. CDR3 sequence reads: CSVGGQGVNSPLHF. CDR3 DNA sequence: TGCAGCGTTGGCGGACAGGGGGTTAATTCACCCCTCCACTTT.